The 30 T cell receptor beta chains below were found in one sample sequenced in a study of blood T cell repertoires in COVID-19. Here immunoSEQ multiplex PCR was the method, and the copy in TCRdb shows in-frame clones only, minus some. The table lists roughly 480,000 clones, 89% of them singletons. Sequencing was performed on peripheral blood. These receptors were taken from a man aged 18 to 29 with COVID-19, enrolled during active disease.

The J gene is TRBJ1-3, the V gene TRBV6-1; D uncertain. This CDR3 region has 17 residues. Trimming took off 1 base at V and 0 bases at J, with 13 bases between the two ends. From germline, CDR1 is MNHNS and CDR2 SASEGT. The CDR3 region is CASSEGVLLSSGNTIYF. CDR3 nucleotide sequence: TGTGCCAGCAGTGAAGGAGTCCTACTTAGCTCTGGAAACACCATATATTTT.

The rearrangement joins TRBV11-2 to TRBJ2-1; the D is unclear. CDR1 SGHAT and CDR2 FQNNGV come from the germline V gene. CDR3 size: 15 residues. V lost 5 bases, J lost 8 bases, and 19 bases lay in between. CDR3 coding DNA: TGTGCCAGCAGCCCCTCTTCTGGTCGTCGGGATGAGCAGTTCTTC. This sequence encodes CASSPSSGRRDEQFF. The entire variable domain, with the rest obtained from reference TRBV11-2 and TRBJ2-1, is as follows: EAGVAQSPRYKIIEKRQSVAFWCNPISGHATLYWYQQILGQGPKLLIQFQNNGVVDDSQLPKDRFSAERLKGVDSTLKIQPAKLEDSAVYLCASSPSSGRRDEQFFGPGTRLTVL.

The chain is built from TRBV11-3 and TRBJ2-7; tentative D call: TRBD2 (5 bases). Germline V gives CDR1 SGHNT, CDR2 YENEEA. V lost 1 base, J lost 7 bases, and 11 bases lay in between. CDR3 length: 13 residues. As DNA, the CDR3 is TGTGCCAGCAGCTTAGTCCGCCGAGGGGAGCAGTACTTC. This encodes CASSLVRRGEQYF.

The chain couples TRBV5-6 to TRBJ1-2; D gene ambiguous. The germline CDR1 and CDR2 sequences are SGHDT and YYEEEE. The V and J ends lost 2 bases and 2 bases respectively, with 10 bases between them. CDR3 length: 14 residues. DNA for the CDR3: TGTGCCAGCAGCTTCTGGGCCGCCAACTATGGCTACACCTTC. This codes for CASSFWAANYGYTF.

CDR3 sequence (DNA): TGTGCCAGCAGATCCAACACAGATACGCAGTATTTT. Translated: CASRSNTDTQYF. This chain uses TRBV5-4 with TRBJ2-3; D gene uncertain. The V end lost 5 bases, the J end lost 2 bases, and 6 bases lay between the germline ends. Germline V gives CDR1 SGHNT, CDR2 YYREEE (reference sequence). CDR3 size: 12 residues.

This clone was picked up one time. Other DNA sequences from this sample encode an identical CDR3 as well. This chain joins TRBV5-1 and TRBJ2-1; 7 nucleotides match TRBD1. The V segment lost 4 bases and the J segment 2 bases; nucleotides outside the gene matches: 3. Germline assignment: CDR1 SGHRS and CDR2 YFSETQ. This CDR3 has 14 residues. The CDR3 DNA reads as TGCGCCAGCAGCCTCCAGGGGGCCTACAATGAGCAGTTCTTC. This codes for CASSLQGAYNEQFF.

On this clone: Other nucleotide sequences from this sample produce the same CDR3. The gene calls are TRBV2 and TRBJ2-5; 10 bases are shared with TRBD1. V was clipped by 5 bases and J by 4 bases; unmatched bases: 4. The CDR3 consists of 14 residues. Per the germline V gene, CDR1 is SNHLY and CDR2 is FYNNEI. The CDR3 here is CASSRDRGGETQYF. The CDR3 DNA reads as TGTGCCAGCAGTCGGGACAGGGGAGGAGAGACCCAGTACTTC.

In this sample, this clone turned up once. This chain connects TRBV6-1 to TRBJ2-5; 7 bases align to TRBD2. The CDR3 runs to 15 residues. CDR1 and CDR2 (germline): MNHNS, SASEGT. V trimming: 3 bases; J trimming: 7 bases; junction bases outside the gene matches: 11. The CDR3 DNA follows: TGTGCCAGCAGTGACGTGGGGGGGACCCCAGGGACCCAGTACTTC. Protein sequence: CASSDVGGTPGTQYF.

The rearrangement uses TRBV6-5 and TRBJ2-7, with 7 positions matching TRBD2. There are 16 residues in the CDR3. J was trimmed by 4 bases and V by 3 bases; bases with no gene match: 12. The germline gives CDR1 MNHEY, CDR2 SVGAGI. The CDR3 protein is CASSYSTGGGTYEQYF. CDR3 nucleotide sequence: TGTGCCAGCAGTTATTCCACGGGCGGGGGAACGTACGAGCAGTACTTC.

This clone occurred a few times. The rearrangement uses TRBV19 and TRBJ1-5; D gene uncertain. V lost 10 bases and J lost 0, with 7 bases in between. The CDR3 is 12 amino acids. Germline lookup yields CDR1 LNHDA and CDR2 SQIVND (reference sequence). The CDR3 nucleotides are TGTGCCACCCAGTTTAGCAATCAGCCCCAGCATTTT. Protein sequence: CATQFSNQPQHF. The full variable domain, in which reference TRBV19 and TRBJ1-5 provide the parts outside the CDR3, is DGGITQSPKYLFRKEGQNVTLSCEQNLNHDAMYWYRQDPGQGLRLIYYSQIVNDFQKGDIAEGYSVSREKKESFPLTVTSAQKNPTAFYLCATQFSNQPQHFGDGTRLSIL.

This chain connects TRBV11-2 to TRBJ2-1; D is unresolved. The CDR3 is made up of 12 amino acids. Trimming removed 4 bases at V and 16 bases at J, with 17 bases between. The germline gives CDR1 SGHAT, CDR2 FQNNGV. The CDR3 region is CASSSQTGYHFF. CDR3 DNA: TGTGCCAGCAGCTCCCAGACGGGTTATCATTTCTTC.

The V call is TRBV19, the J call TRBJ1-1, with TRBD1 as a possible D gene (5 bases). The CDR3 length is 15 residues. V was trimmed by 9 bases and J by 4 bases, leaving 21 bases between them. From germline, CDR1 is LNHDA and CDR2 SQIVND (reference sequence). Written as DNA, the CDR3 is TGTGCCAGCGCGCTGGGGCAGGGCCCTGCCACTGAAGCTTTCTTT. It is translated as CASALGQGPATEAFF. The full variable domain, with the rest looked up from reference TRBV19 and TRBJ1-1, is DGGITQSPKYLFRKEGQNVTLSCEQNLNHDAMYWYRQDPGQGLRLIYYSQIVNDFQKGDIAEGYSVSREKKESFPLTVTSAQKNPTAFYLCASALGQGPATEAFFGQGTRLTVV.

This clone showed up just once. The chain links TRBV24-1 to TRBJ1-3; no definite D call. Germline V CDR1 and CDR2: KGHDR, SFDVKD. V was pared by 3 bases and J by 0 bases, with 8 bases between. The CDR3 covers 15 residues. The CDR3 sequence: CATSDLRDSGNTIYF. The CDR3 DNA sequence: TGTGCCACCAGTGATCTACGTGACTCTGGAAACACCATATATTTT.

The chain couples TRBV3-1 (or the pseudogene TRBV3-2) to TRBJ1-6, with TRBD1 identical over 8 bases. The CDR3 covers 16 residues. Germline assignment: CDR1 LGHDT and CDR2 YNNKEL (reference sequence). Trimming took 2 bases from V and 10 from J; bases not matched to a gene: 10. The CDR3: CASSQPGTGFGSPLHF. In DNA form, the CDR3 reads TGTGCCAGCAGCCAACCTGGGACAGGCTTTGGATCACCCCTCCACTTT.

The rearrangement uses TRBV4-2 and TRBJ2-5; TRBD1 agrees at 7 bases. V lost 3 bases, J lost 5 bases, and 3 bases stayed unmatched. The CDR3 is made up of 13 amino acids. Germline V CDR1 and CDR2: LGHNA, YNFKEQ. The CDR3 here is CASSHRGGETQYF. In DNA form, the CDR3 reads TGTGCCAGCAGCCACCGAGGGGGCGAGACCCAGTACTTC.

The chain links TRBV9 to TRBJ1-2; 7 bases are shared with TRBD1. The CDR3 loop spans 18 amino acids. V was clipped by 1 base and J by 3 bases; unmatched bases: 15. Germline V gene data show CDR1 as SGDLS and CDR2 as YYNGEE. CDR3 in DNA: TGTGCCAGCAGCGTAAACCCTTCACAGGGGACTCCTTACTATGGCTACACCTTC. It yields the protein CASSVNPSQGTPYYGYTF.

J is TRBJ2-3 and V is TRBV7-2; 8 bases match TRBD2. The V and J ends lost 5 bases and 0 bases, in that order; junction bases with no gene match: 4. The germline V gene encodes CDR1 SGHTA and CDR2 FQGNSA. This CDR3 region has 15 residues. CDR3 residues: CASSLERGSTDTQYF. Here the CDR3 DNA reads TGTGCCAGCAGCCTCGAGCGGGGGAGCACAGATACGCAGTATTTT.

This chain connects TRBV12-5 to TRBJ2-3; TRBD1 might be the D (5 bases). The germline V gene has CDR1 LGHNT and CDR2 FRNRAP. V was clipped by 7 bases and J by 1 base, with 15 bases between them. The CDR3 has 15 residues. The CDR3: CASALKGIGTDTQYF. CDR3 in DNA: TGTGCTAGTGCCCTGAAGGGGATTGGCACAGATACGCAGTATTTT.

This chain links TRBV27 with TRBJ2-3; 8 positions agree with TRBD1. Germline loops: CDR1 MNHEY, CDR2 SMNVEV (reference sequence). J lost 1 base, V lost 3 bases, and 3 bases had no gene match. The CDR3 loop spans 15 amino acids. CDR3 protein: CASSFGTGGTDTQYF. In nucleotides, the CDR3 is TGTGCCAGCAGTTTTGGGACAGGAGGCACAGATACGCAGTATTTT.

This clone was recorded a few times. The V and J genes are TRBV20-1 and TRBJ1-1, with D unresolved. The germline CDR1 and CDR2 sequences are DFQATT and SNEGSKA (reference sequence). With 4 bases removed from V and 7 bases from J, the gap between germline ends came to 10 bases. CDR3 length: 11 residues. CDR3 in amino acids: CSAMRADEAFF. The CDR3 region has the DNA TGCAGTGCTATGAGGGCGGATGAAGCTTTCTTT.

J is TRBJ2-3 and V is TRBV19, with 9 nucleotides matching TRBD2. After removal of 4 bases from V and 6 bases from J, the junction contained 11 bases not matched to a gene. This CDR3 region has 16 residues. The germline gives CDR1 LNHDA, CDR2 SQIVND (reference sequence). CDR3 region: CASSKLRTSEPDTQYF. The CDR3 DNA sequence: TGTGCCAGTAGTAAACTGAGGACTAGCGAGCCCGATACGCAGTATTTT.

This clone was seen just once. The chain employs TRBV3-1 (or the pseudogene TRBV3-2) and TRBJ2-3; TRBD2 aligns across 10 bases. This CDR3 is built from 19 residues. V dropped 0 bases and J dropped 0; count of bases not matched to a gene: 9. Germline CDR1 and CDR2: LGHDT and YNNKEL (reference sequence). CDR3 sequence reads: CASSQEGLAGVPSTDTQYF. The CDR3 DNA reads TGTGCCAGCAGCCAAGAGGGCCTAGCGGGAGTCCCTAGCACAGATACGCAGTATTTT.

The genes are TRBV18 and TRBJ1-1, with D tentatively TRBD1 (5 bases). Germline assignment: CDR1 KGHSH and CDR2 LQKENI. This CDR3 is 15 amino acids long. Trimming shortened V by 6 bases and J by 1 base, and 15 bases separated the two germline ends. The chain's CDR3 is CASSPMGGTNTEAFF. CDR3 nucleotide sequence: TGTGCCAGCTCCCCCATGGGGGGTACGAACACTGAAGCTTTCTTT.

The chain links TRBV6-5 to TRBJ2-5; 8 nucleotides align to TRBD2. The CDR3 is made up of 15 amino acids. J lost 4 bases, V lost 7 bases, and 11 bases had no gene match. The germline V gene encodes CDR1 MNHEY and CDR2 SVGAGI. CDR3 sequence (DNA): TGTGCCAGCAAGTCTACTAGCGGTAAGCTAGAGACCCAGTACTTC. Its protein is CASKSTSGKLETQYF.

This chain joins TRBV27 and TRBJ1-4; weak D call: TRBD1 (5 bases). Between the trimmed V and J ends, which lost 6 bases and 0 bases, there was a span of 14 bases. The CDR3 loop spans 16 amino acids. Germline V gene data show CDR1 as MNHEY and CDR2 as SMNVEV (reference sequence). The CDR3 sequence is CASSIQSGATNEKLFF. The CDR3, as DNA: TGTGCCAGCAGCATACAATCGGGGGCAACTAATGAAAAACTGTTTTTT. Full variable domain (missing parts from reference TRBV27 and TRBJ1-4): EAQVTQNPRYLITVTGKKLTVTCSQNMNHEYMSWYRQDPGLGLRQIYYSMNVEVTDKGDVPEGYKVSRKEKRNFPLILESPSPNQTSLYFCASSIQSGATNEKLFFGSGTQLSVL.

J is TRBJ2-5 and V is TRBV3-1 (or the pseudogene TRBV3-2); 9 bases agree with TRBD1. In germline, CDR1 is LGHDT, CDR2 YNNKEL (reference sequence). V lost 5 bases, J lost 3 bases, and 7 bases stayed unmatched. This CDR3 has 15 amino acids. The CDR3 is CASSYTGGPEETQYF. The CDR3 DNA reads as TGTGCCAGCAGCTATACAGGGGGCCCAGAAGAGACCCAGTACTTC.

The gene calls are TRBV6-5 and TRBJ2-6, with D unclear. CDR1 MNHEY and CDR2 SVGAGI come from the germline V gene. The CDR3 is 14 residues long. V was clipped by 2 bases and J by 4 bases, with 6 bases between them. The DNA for the CDR3 is TGTGCCAGCAGTTACCTTTCCGGGGCCAACGTCCTGACTTTC. Translating gives CASSYLSGANVLTF.

The chain links TRBV2 to TRBJ1-2; the D gene is possibly TRBD1 (6 bases). From germline, CDR1 is SNHLY and CDR2 FYNNEI. Trimming cost V 7 bases and J 1 base, with 10 bases left between them. The CDR3 has 13 residues. The CDR3: CASTGADNYGYTF. The CDR3 bases are TGTGCCAGCACAGGGGCCGATAACTATGGCTACACCTTC.

Of note for this clone: Distinct nucleotide sequences in the sample also encode this CDR3. This rearrangement joins TRBV7-9 to TRBJ1-1, with 9 bases that match TRBD1. V trimming: 1 base; J trimming: 3 bases; junction bases outside the gene matches: 0. The length of the CDR3 is 14 residues. Germline assignment: CDR1 SEHNR and CDR2 FQNEAQ (reference sequence). CDR3 bases: TGTGCCAGCAGCTTAGGACAGGGGGACACTGAAGCTTTCTTT. Its protein product is CASSLGQGDTEAFF.

This chain links TRBV5-4 with TRBJ2-1, with TRBD2 matching over 7 bases. CDR1 SGHNT and CDR2 YYREEE come from the germline V gene (reference sequence). Germline trimming cut 7 bases from V and 8 bases from J; bases unmatched to any gene: 6. The CDR3 covers 12 residues. The CDR3 sequence is CASWSGVDEQFF. In nucleotides, the CDR3 is TGTGCCAGCTGGAGCGGGGTTGATGAGCAGTTCTTC.